Below, 12 T cell receptor beta chains from the same sample are listed, as sequenced in a study of T cells in tumors after PD-1 blockade. Data came from immunoSEQ multiplex PCR; TCRdb stores just in-frame clones and leaves some out. The profile covers roughly 48,000 clones, with approximately 81% appearing a single time and 4% to 5% taken by the ten largest. Sequencing used PBMCs, obtained before anti-PD-1 treatment. Every receptor here comes from a human donor with basal cell carcinoma.

The chain links TRBV7-6 to TRBJ1-2, with D possibly TRBD1 on 6 matching bases. Germline-derived CDR1 and CDR2 are SGHVS and FNYEAQ. Trimming pared 0 bases from V and 5 bases from J, leaving 13 bases between. This CDR3 has 15 residues. The CDR3 DNA sequence: TGTGCCAGCAGCTTAGCGGTGGGGGGGCTGTATGGCTACACCTTC. It yields the protein CASSLAVGGLYGYTF.

This clone was picked up a small number of times. The V gene is TRBV3-1 (or the pseudogene TRBV3-2), the J gene TRBJ1-6; 8 bases fit TRBD1. The germline CDR1 and CDR2 sequences are LGHDT and YNNKEL (reference sequence). The CDR3 length is 16 residues. The junction had 8 bases not matched to a gene; V was cut back by 0 bases and J by 10 bases. The CDR3 is CASSQDLTGVGSPLHF. The CDR3 coding sequence is TGTGCCAGCAGCCAAGATCTGACAGGGGTTGGATCACCCCTCCACTTT.

The V call is TRBV5-5, the J call TRBJ2-1; TRBD2 aligns across 13 bases. The CDR3 is 16 residues long. Germline loops: CDR1 SGHKS, CDR2 YYEKEE (reference sequence). V shed 1 base, J shed 9 bases, and the junction held 7 bases outside the gene matches. CDR3 sequence: CASSLMGTSGALEQFF. The CDR3 region has the DNA TGTGCCAGCAGCTTGATGGGGACTAGCGGGGCCCTTGAGCAGTTCTTC.

The genes are TRBV6-6 and TRBJ2-2; the D is unclear. V lost 2 bases to trimming and J lost 4 bases, with 5 bases between them. The CDR3 loop spans 13 amino acids. Germline V CDR1 and CDR2: MNHNY, SVGAGI (reference sequence). The CDR3: CASSYPSTGELFF. The CDR3 DNA sequence: TGTGCCAGCAGTTACCCGAGCACCGGGGAGCTGTTTTTT.

About this clone itself: Its ends do not fully match the called genes, so a read error is possible. The V and J genes are TRBV7-2 and TRBJ2-1, with TRBD2 identical over 10 bases. CDR1 SGHTA and CDR2 FQGNSA come from the germline V gene. This CDR3 region has 14 residues. The CDR3 protein is CASSVAGGYNEQFF. CDR3 in DNA: TGTGCCAGCAGCGTAGCGGGGGGTTACAATGAGCAGTTCTTC.

This clone occurred a few times. The chain recombines TRBV30 with TRBJ1-2, with 7 bases aligning to TRBD1. CDR1 and CDR2 from the germline V gene are GTSNPN and SVGIG (reference sequence). CDR3 length equals 14 residues. V was pared by 0 bases and J by 6 bases, with 7 bases of the junction left unmatched. For the CDR3, the DNA is TGTGCCTGGAGTGTATTTTCAGGGGGGGATGGCTACACCTTC. This codes for CAWSVFSGGDGYTF.

The rearrangement uses TRBV5-1 and TRBJ2-1; 7 nucleotides agree with TRBD1. The CDR3 is 16 amino acids. CDR1 is SGHRS, CDR2 YFSETQ, per germline. The V gene end was trimmed by 3 bases and the J gene end by 0 bases; junction bases not matched to a gene: 6. The CDR3 DNA is TGCGCCAGCAGCTCACAGGGGTTGAGCTCCTACAATGAGCAGTTCTTC. This sequence encodes CASSSQGLSSYNEQFF.

This clone was detected only a few times. The genes are TRBV27 and TRBJ2-7; the match to TRBD1 covers 7 bases. V lost 6 bases, J lost 0 bases, and 2 bases stayed unmatched. Looked up from germline, CDR1 is MNHEY and CDR2 is SMNVEV (reference sequence). The CDR3 is made up of 13 amino acids. The DNA for the CDR3 is TGTGCCAGCAGCCGGGACAGCTCCTACGAGCAGTACTTC. Protein product: CASSRDSSYEQYF.

The CDR3: CASSVTSATDTQYF. CDR3 bases: TGTGCCAGCAGCGTGACTAGCGCGACAGATACGCAGTATTTT. The V call is TRBV6-5, the J call TRBJ2-3; TRBD2 matches 8 bases. V lost 6 bases and J lost 3; bases outside the gene matches: 5. The CDR3 is 14 residues long. Germline loops: CDR1 MNHEY, CDR2 SVGAGI.

The J gene is TRBJ1-2, the V gene TRBV5-1; 9 bases agree with TRBD1. Trimming removed 4 bases from V and 2 bases from J; junction bases left unmatched: 12. The CDR3 is 17 residues long. Germline V gene lookup returns CDR1 SGHRS and CDR2 YFSETQ. CDR3: CASSTGPGQGANYGYTF. DNA of the CDR3: TGCGCCAGCAGCACTGGTCCGGGACAGGGCGCCAACTATGGCTACACCTTC.

Points on this clone: Sequence at one end of the junction differs from germline and may be a read error. The CDR3 loop is CASNLVQGSTDTQYF. CDR3 DNA: TGCGCCAGCAACTTGGTTCAGGGGAGCACAGATACGCAGTATTTT. The chain carries TRBV5-1 and TRBJ2-3, with a weak D call TRBD1 (6 bases). This CDR3 contains 15 residues. Germline lookup yields CDR1 SGHRS and CDR2 YFSETQ. The full variable domain, in which reference TRBV5-1 and TRBJ2-3 provide the parts outside the CDR3, is KAGVTQTPRYLIKTRGQQVTLSCSPISGHRSVSWYQQTPGQGLQFLFEYFSETQRNKGNFPGRFSGRQFSNSRSEMNVSTLELGDSALYLCASNLVQGSTDTQYFGPGTRLTVL.

The chain carries TRBV28 and TRBJ2-3, with D unclear. The CDR3 contains 12 residues. Trimming shortened V by 6 bases and J by 8 bases, and 12 bases separated the two germline ends. Germline V lookup: CDR1 MDHEN, CDR2 SYDVKM. The CDR3 is CASSSNSRTQYF. The CDR3 bases are TGTGCCAGCAGCTCTAACTCCCGTACGCAGTATTTT.